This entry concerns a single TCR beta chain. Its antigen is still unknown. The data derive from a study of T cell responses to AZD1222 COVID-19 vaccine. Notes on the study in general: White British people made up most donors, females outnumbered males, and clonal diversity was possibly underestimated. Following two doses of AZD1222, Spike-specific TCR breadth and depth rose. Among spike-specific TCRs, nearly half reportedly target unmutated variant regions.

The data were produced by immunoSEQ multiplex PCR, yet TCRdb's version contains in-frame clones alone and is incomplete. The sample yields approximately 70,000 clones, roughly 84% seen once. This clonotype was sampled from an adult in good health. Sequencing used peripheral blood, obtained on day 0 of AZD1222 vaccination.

CDR3 nucleotides: TGCGCCAGCAGGACCACCGGGAGCGCTTACAATGAGCAGTTCTTC. Protein product: CASRTTGSAYNEQFF. The rearrangement joins TRBV5-1 to TRBJ2-1, with a tentative D call TRBD2 (6 bases). This CDR3 region has 15 residues. CDR1 is SGHRS, CDR2 YFSETQ, per germline. Between the trimmed V and J ends, which lost 5 bases and 4 bases, there was a span of 16 bases.